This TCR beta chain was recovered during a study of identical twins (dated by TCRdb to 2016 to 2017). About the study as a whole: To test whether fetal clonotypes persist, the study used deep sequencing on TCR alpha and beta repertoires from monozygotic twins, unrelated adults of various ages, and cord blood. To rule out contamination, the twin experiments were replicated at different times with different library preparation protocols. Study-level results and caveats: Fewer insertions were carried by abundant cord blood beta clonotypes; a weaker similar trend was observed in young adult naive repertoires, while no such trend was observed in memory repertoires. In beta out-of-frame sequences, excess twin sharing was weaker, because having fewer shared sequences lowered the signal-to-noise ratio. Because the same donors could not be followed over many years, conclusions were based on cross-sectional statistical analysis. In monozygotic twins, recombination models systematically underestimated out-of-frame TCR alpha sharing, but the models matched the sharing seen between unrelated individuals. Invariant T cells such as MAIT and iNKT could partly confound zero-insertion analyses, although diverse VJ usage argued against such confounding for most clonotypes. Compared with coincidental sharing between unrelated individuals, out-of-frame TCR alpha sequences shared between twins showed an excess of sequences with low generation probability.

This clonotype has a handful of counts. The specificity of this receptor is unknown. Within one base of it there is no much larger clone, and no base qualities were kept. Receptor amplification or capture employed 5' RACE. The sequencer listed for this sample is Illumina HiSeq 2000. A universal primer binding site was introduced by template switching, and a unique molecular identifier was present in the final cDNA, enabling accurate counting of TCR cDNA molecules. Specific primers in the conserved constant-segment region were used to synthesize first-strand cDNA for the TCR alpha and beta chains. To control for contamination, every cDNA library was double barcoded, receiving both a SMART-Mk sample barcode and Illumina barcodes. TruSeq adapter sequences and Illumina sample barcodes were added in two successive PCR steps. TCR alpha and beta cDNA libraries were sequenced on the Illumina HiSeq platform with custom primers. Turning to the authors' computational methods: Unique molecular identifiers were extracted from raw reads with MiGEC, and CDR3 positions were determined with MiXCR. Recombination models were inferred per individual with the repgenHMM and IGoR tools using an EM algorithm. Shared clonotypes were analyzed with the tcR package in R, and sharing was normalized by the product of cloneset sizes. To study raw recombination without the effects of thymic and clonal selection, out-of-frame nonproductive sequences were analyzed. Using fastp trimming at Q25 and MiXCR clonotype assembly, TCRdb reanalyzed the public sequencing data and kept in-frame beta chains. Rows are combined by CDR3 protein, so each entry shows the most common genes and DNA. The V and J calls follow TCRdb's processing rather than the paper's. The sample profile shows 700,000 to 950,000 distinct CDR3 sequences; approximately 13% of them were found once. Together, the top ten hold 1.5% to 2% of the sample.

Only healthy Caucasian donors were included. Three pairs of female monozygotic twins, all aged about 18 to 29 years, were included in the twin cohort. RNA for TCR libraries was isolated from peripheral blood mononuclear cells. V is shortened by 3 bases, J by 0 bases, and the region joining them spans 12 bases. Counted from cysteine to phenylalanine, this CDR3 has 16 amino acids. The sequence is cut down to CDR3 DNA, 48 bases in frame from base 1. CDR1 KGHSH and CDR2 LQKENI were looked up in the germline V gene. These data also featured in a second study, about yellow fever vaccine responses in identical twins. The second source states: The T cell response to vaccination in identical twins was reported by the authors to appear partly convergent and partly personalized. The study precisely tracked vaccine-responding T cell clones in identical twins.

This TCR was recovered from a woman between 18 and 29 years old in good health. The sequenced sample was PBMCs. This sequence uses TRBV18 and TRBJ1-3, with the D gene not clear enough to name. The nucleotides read TGTGCCAGCTCACCCATAATTTCGAGCTCTGGAAACACCATATATTTT. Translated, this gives CASSPIISSSGNTIYF.